This TCR beta chain comes out of a study of blood T cells in healthy people across ages. V lost 2 bases and J lost 2, with 12 bases in between. Per the germline V gene, CDR1 is SQVTM and CDR2 is ANQGSEA. This CDR3 is built from 14 residues. Then a second PCR, running about 6 to 12 cycles, was carried out with a sample-barcoded 5' primer and a J-beta primer mix. TCRdb reprocessed the 5' RACE reads with MiXCR, giving one entry per CDR3 protein. The table lists roughly 800,000 distinct CDR3 sequences, about 62% of them singletons. This clonotype has only a few counts. V and J are TRBV29-1 and TRBJ2-5; D ambiguous. The TCR was taken from a man between 25 and 39 years old in good health. The sequenced sample was blood. CDR3 loop: CSVEWVSLQETQYF. CDR3 nucleotides: TGCAGCGTTGAATGGGTCTCCTTACAAGAGACCCAGTACTTC.